This note documents a single T cell receptor (beta chain) sequence. This specimen belongs to a study of blood T cell repertoires in COVID-19. Study-wide background: PBMCs, B-cell-depleted T cells, or T cells were the source of the cDNA or gDNA that made up the material.

Per the germline V gene, CDR1 is SGHAT and CDR2 is FQNNGV. This CDR3 has 16 amino acids. V was cut by 5 bases and J by 7 bases, with 20 bases left in between. Patients at the Seattle site were enrolled during active infection and followed longitudinally. Original data processing: Quantification of nucleated cells was approximated via reference gene primer amplification. TCRdb's table, derived via immunoSEQ multiplex PCR, lists solely in-frame clones and lacks some. Clonal size and the V and J genes are those of that table, whereas D and trimming came from the DNA. The sample holds about 230,000 clones; under 90% are singletons and the top ten take approximately 10%.

This chain links TRBV11-2 with TRBJ2-2, with D perhaps matching TRBD1 (5 bases). This TCR was sampled from a man aged 50 to 60 with COVID-19, enrolled during active disease. Material for sequencing was peripheral blood. The CDR3 DNA is TGTGCCAGCAGCCCTAGGGGCGCTCGCTTTGGCGGGGAGCTGTTTTTT. Translation gives CASSPRGARFGGELFF.